One and the same sample provided the 9 T cell receptor beta chains below, sequenced in a study of beta chain features in type 1 diabetes. No antigen has been assigned to these receptors. Study-wide findings and caveats: Shorter TCRB CDR3s, moderately but significantly so, were found in Type 1 diabetes patients in all four CD4+ subsets.

Expressed TCRB transcripts were sequenced, since all the RNA that had been isolated was reverse transcribed. The assay was immunoSEQ multiplex PCR, and TCRdb's table has in-frame clones only and misses some. The sample yields some 290,000 clones, about 13% seen once. Sequenced sample: naive CD4+ T cells from blood. Receptors originate from a man aged 30-40 years with type 1 diabetes.

The rearrangement joins TRBV9 to TRBJ1-1; D not resolved. This CDR3 has 13 residues. Germline loops: CDR1 SGDLS, CDR2 YYNGEE. V dropped 0 bases and J dropped 3 bases, with 6 bases sitting between them. The CDR3 protein is CASSVDRYTEAFF. Here the CDR3 DNA reads TGTGCCAGCAGCGTAGACAGATACACTGAAGCTTTCTTT.

The V call is TRBV19, the J call TRBJ2-1; the match to TRBD2 covers 10 bases. V gave up 3 bases and J gave up 2 bases; unmatched junction bases: 4. Germline V gives CDR1 LNHDA, CDR2 SQIVND (reference sequence). This CDR3 has 16 residues. As DNA, the CDR3 is TGTGCCAGTAGTATTGGGGGACTAGCGACCTACAATGAGCAGTTCTTC. This translates into CASSIGGLATYNEQFF.

This clone was observed a few times. The chain employs TRBV5-1 and TRBJ2-6; 7 positions match TRBD1. V was pared by 3 bases and J by 0 bases, with 9 bases of the junction left unmatched. Germline V gives CDR1 SGHRS, CDR2 YFSETQ. The CDR3 is made up of 18 amino acids. The CDR3 reads CASSSGQLTFSGANVLTF. Written as DNA, the CDR3 is TGCGCCAGCAGCTCGGGACAGCTAACCTTCTCTGGGGCCAACGTCCTGACTTTC. Filled out from reference TRBV5-1 and TRBJ2-6, the complete variable domain reads KAGVTQTPRYLIKTRGQQVTLSCSPISGHRSVSWYQQTPGQGLQFLFEYFSETQRNKGNFPGRFSGRQFSNSRSEMNVSTLELGDSALYLCASSSGQLTFSGANVLTFGAGSRLTVL.

This clone appeared a few times. The chain links TRBV7-3 to TRBJ2-5, with 9 nucleotides matching TRBD2. V was clipped by 5 bases and J by 1 base; unmatched bases: 5. This CDR3 is built from 15 residues. Germline V gene sequence: CDR1 SGHTA, CDR2 FQGTGA. CDR3 in DNA: TGTGCCAGCAGCCTACGGACTAGCGCCCAAGAGACCCAGTACTTC. Its protein is CASSLRTSAQETQYF.

Of note for this clone: Other DNA variants within this sample encode the same CDR3. The chain combines TRBV28 with TRBJ1-1; D is possibly TRBD1 (5 bases). The germline V gene encodes CDR1 MDHEN and CDR2 SYDVKM. V shed 5 bases and J shed 5 bases, with 9 bases lying between them. There are 12 residues in the CDR3. CDR3 in DNA: TGTGCCAGCAGTACGGGGGGAACTGAAGCTTTCTTT. It translates to CASSTGGTEAFF.

In its sample, this clone was seen a few times. The genes are TRBV6-6 and TRBJ2-3; D not certain. Trimming pared 8 bases from V and 4 bases from J, leaving 10 bases between. The CDR3 is made up of 12 amino acids. CDR1 is MNHNY, CDR2 SVGAGI, per germline (reference sequence). The CDR3 region is CASRGSSDTQYF. CDR3 nucleotides: TGTGCCAGCCGAGGCAGCTCAGATACGCAGTATTTT.

The sample holds a few counts of this clone. This chain uses TRBV28 with TRBJ2-1, with D tentatively TRBD2 (6 bases). The CDR3 totals 12 residues. CDR1 MDHEN and CDR2 SYDVKM come from the germline V gene. Trimming shortened V by 5 bases and J by 14 bases, and 16 bases separated the two germline ends. CDR3 in DNA: TGTGCCAGCAGTGGGGGGACTTCGACTGAGTTCTTC. It codes for CASSGGTSTEFF.

V gene TRBV10-3 combines with J gene TRBJ1-5, with 7 positions matching TRBD1. The V gene end was trimmed by 3 bases and the J gene end by 0 bases; junction bases not matched to a gene: 2. The germline V gene has CDR1 ENHRY and CDR2 SYGVKD. CDR3 size: 15 residues. The CDR3 here is CAISEQGNSNQPQHF. CDR3 DNA: TGTGCCATCAGTGAACAGGGGAATAGCAATCAGCCCCAGCATTTT.

There are a few counts of this clone. This rearrangement joins TRBV4-2 to TRBJ2-7, with 7 bases identical to TRBD2. The CDR3 contains 15 residues. With 1 base clipped from V and 2 bases from J, the junction kept 5 bases outside the gene matches. In germline, CDR1 is LGHNA, CDR2 YNFKEQ. The CDR3 DNA reads as TGTGCCAGCAGCCAAGTGTCTAGCGGAACCTACGAGCAGTACTTC. It specifies CASSQVSSGTYEQYF.